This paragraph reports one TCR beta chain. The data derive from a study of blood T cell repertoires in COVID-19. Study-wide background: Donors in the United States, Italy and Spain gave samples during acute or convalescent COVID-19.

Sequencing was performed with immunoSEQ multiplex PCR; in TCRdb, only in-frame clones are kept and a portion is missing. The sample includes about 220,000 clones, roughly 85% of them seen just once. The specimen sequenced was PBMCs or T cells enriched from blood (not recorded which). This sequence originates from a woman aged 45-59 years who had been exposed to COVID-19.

CDR3 region: CASPSGTGIEGISPLHF. The CDR3 bases are TGTGCCAGTCCTTCCGGGACAGGGATAGAGGGGATTTCACCCCTCCACTTT. The rearrangement uses TRBV19 and TRBJ1-6; 9 bases agree with TRBD1. V shed 8 bases, J shed 9 bases, and the junction held 17 bases outside the gene matches. In germline, CDR1 is LNHDA, CDR2 SQIVND (reference sequence). The CDR3 contains 17 residues. Looking up the rest from reference TRBV19 and TRBJ1-6 gives the full variable domain: DGGITQSPKYLFRKEGQNVTLSCEQNLNHDAMYWYRQDPGQGLRLIYYSQIVNDFQKGDIAEGYSVSREKKESFPLTVTSAQKNPTAFYLCASPSGTGIEGISPLHFGNGTRLTVT.